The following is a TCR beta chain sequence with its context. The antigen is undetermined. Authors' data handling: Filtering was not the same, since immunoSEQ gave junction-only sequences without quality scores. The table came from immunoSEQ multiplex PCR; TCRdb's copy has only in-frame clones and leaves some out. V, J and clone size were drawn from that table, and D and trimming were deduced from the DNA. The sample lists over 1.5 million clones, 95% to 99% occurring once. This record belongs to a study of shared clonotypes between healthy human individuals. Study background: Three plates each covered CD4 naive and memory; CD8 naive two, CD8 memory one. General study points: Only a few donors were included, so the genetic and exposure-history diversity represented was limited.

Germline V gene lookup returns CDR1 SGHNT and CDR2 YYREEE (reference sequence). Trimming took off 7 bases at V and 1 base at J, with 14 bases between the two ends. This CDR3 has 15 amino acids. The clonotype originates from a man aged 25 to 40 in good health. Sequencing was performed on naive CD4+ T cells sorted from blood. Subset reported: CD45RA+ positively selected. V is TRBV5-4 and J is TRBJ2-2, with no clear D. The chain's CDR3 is CASAQNWWNTGELFF. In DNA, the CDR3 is TGTGCCAGCGCACAGAATTGGTGGAACACCGGGGAGCTGTTTTTT. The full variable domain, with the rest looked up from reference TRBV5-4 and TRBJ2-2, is ETGVTQSPTHLIKTRGQQVTLRCSSQSGHNTVSWYQQALGQGPQFIFQYYREEENGRGNFPPRFSGLQFPNYSSELNVNALELDDSALYLCASAQNWWNTGELFFGEGSRLTVL.